This T cell receptor (beta chain) was recovered during a study of vaccination effects on CD4 cells after COVID-19. Whole-study results and caveats: Nearly all vaccine-induced clones in healthy recipients recognized only SARS-CoV-2. The study enrolled few convalescent patients and sampled no early post-infection timepoints. Marked contraction was observed in infection-induced and vaccine-induced clones late after vaccination.

Method: immunoSEQ multiplex PCR; TCRdb's copy keeps in-frame clones and lacks some. The sample contains tens of thousands of clones, roughly 74% of which appear only once. ViraFEST expansion of antigen-specific CD4+ T cells with viral peptide pools preceded sequencing. With nine to eleven days of culture completed, CD4+ T cells were isolated. Vaccinated recipients, who were negative for nucleocapsid antibodies, had no history of SARS-CoV-2 infection. A few million PBMC were seeded per well and grown in the presence of roughly 11 IU/ml IL-2 and around 9 ug/ml peptides. As for this clone: Its antigen is undetermined.

The sequenced sample was CD4+ T cells from PBMCs cultured with SARS-CoV-2 spike peptides, obtained before COVID-19 vaccination. This clonotype was obtained from a human donor who received a COVID-19 vaccine.

CDR3 protein: CASSPDGSTDTQYF. As DNA, the CDR3 is TGCGCCAGCAGCCCAGACGGGAGCACAGATACGCAGTATTTT. V gene TRBV5-1 combines with J gene TRBJ2-3; no clear D. The CDR3 is made up of 14 amino acids. V shed 4 bases and J shed 0 bases, with 9 bases lying between them. Germline V CDR1 and CDR2: SGHRS, YFSETQ.